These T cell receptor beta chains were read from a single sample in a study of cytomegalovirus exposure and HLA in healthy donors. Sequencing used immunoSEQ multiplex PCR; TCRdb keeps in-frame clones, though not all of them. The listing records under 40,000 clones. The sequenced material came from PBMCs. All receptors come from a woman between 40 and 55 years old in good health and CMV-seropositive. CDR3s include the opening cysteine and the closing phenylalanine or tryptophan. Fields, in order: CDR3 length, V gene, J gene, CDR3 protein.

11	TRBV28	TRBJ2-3	CASSLTDTQYF
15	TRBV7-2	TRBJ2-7	CASSPRRGSSYEQYF
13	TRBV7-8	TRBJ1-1	CASSPLTGPEAFF
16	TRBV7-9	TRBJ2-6	CASSLDRVAGANVLTF
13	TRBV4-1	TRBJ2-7	CASSRGLSYEQYF
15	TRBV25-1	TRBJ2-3	CASSEGQGVPDTQYF
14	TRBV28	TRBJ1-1	CASSLSGGSTEAFF
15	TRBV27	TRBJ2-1	CASSQRRGLYNEQFF
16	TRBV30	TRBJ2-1	CACKVKTVSSYNEQFF
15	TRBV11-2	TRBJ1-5	CASSLDGGGNQPQHF
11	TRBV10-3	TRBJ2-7	CAISASYEQYF
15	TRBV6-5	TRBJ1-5	CASSGGQSSNQPQHF
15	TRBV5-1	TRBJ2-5	CASSLVGTIQETQYF
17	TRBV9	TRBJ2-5	CASSVVGLGLAGETQYF
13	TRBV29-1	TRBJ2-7	CSVTRLAVHEQYF
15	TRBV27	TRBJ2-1	CASGRSGGAGNEQFF
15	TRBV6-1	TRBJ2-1	CASSELAGGLDEQFF
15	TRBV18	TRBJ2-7	CASSPRGPSSYEQYF
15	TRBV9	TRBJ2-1	CASSAMGQGWNEQFF
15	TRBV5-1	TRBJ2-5	CASSLGLAGGETQYF
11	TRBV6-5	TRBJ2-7	CASRQDYEQYF
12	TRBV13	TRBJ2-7	CASSFGGTEQYF
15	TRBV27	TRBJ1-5	CASSPKGGLAIAQHF
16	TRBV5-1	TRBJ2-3	CASSLFGGMGTDTQYF
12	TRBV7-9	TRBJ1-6	CASSADNSPLHF
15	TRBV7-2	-	CASSLSGRGSYEQYF
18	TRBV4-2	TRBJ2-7	CASSHPRNMAGESYEQYF
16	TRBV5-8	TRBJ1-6	CASSIKTGLYNSPLHF
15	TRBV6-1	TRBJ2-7	CASSEAVAGAYEQYF
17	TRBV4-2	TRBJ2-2	CASSQEVAGGNTGELFF
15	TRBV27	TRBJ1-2	CASSLFPRRGDGYTF
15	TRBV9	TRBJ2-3	CASSVGTFFTDTQYF
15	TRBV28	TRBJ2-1	CASSLRDRAYNEQFF
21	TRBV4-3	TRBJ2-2	CASSQVTGASGPLLRTGELFF
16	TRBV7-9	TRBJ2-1	CASSPRGGVYYNEQFF
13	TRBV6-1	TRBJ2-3	CASNGQGTDTQYF
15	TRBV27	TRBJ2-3	CASSPKTETTDTQYF
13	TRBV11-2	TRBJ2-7	CASSLPGSYEQYF
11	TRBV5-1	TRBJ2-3	CASSFADTQYF
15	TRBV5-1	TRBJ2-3	CASSQGLGGTDTQYF
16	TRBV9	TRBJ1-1	CASSVGTGVGYTEAFF
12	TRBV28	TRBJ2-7	CASSLLSYEQYF
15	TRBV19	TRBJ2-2	CASSRLGATTGELFF
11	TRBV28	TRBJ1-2	CASTANYGYTF
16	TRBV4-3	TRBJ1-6	CASSQYVGQGYSPLHF
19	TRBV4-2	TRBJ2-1	CASSQAKGLAGGPDNEQFF
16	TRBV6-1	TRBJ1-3	CASSEAREGSGNTIYF
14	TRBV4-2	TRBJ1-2	CASSQGTLGYGYTF
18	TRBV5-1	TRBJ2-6	CASSVGLAGAGGANVLTF
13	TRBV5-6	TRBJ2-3	CASSLLRGDTQYF
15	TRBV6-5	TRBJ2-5	CASSYSRDPQETQYF
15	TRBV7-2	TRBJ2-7	CASSLRTSGSYEQYF
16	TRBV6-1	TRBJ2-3	CASSEVPSGAGDTQYF
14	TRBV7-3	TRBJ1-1	CASSLQGIGTEAFF
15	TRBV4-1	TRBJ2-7	CASSRIDRAPSEQYF
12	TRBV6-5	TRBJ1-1	CASSYSRGEAFF
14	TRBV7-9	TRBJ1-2	CASSGQGGTYGYTF
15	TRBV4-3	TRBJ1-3	CASSQARTYGNTIYF
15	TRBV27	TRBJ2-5	CASRSGLAGLETQYF
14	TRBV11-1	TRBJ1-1	CASSLSPQGVEAFF